One sample yielded the 31 T cell receptor beta chains listed below, sequenced in a study of T cell responses to AZD1222 COVID-19 vaccine. Clones were read by immunoSEQ multiplex PCR, and TCRdb kept only the in-frame ones, dropping some. The sample carries some 200,000 clones, 93% recorded once. Source: peripheral blood, taken on day 0 of AZD1222 vaccination. The source of these receptors is an adult in good health.

The chain joins TRBV10-2 to TRBJ1-1; no definite D call. V shed 0 bases and J shed 1 base, with 9 bases lying between them. This CDR3 is built from 15 residues. CDR1 and CDR2 (germline): WSHSY, SAAADI. CDR3 sequence: CASSESREPNTEAFF. The CDR3 region has the DNA TGCGCCAGCAGTGAGTCGAGAGAGCCGAACACTGAAGCTTTCTTT.

The chain joins TRBV15 to TRBJ1-1; no clear D. Trimming pared 0 bases from V and 0 bases from J, leaving 11 bases between. The CDR3 runs 16 residues. Germline CDR1 reads LNHNV; CDR2 reads YYDKDF (reference sequence). Here the CDR3 reads CATSREAGLMNTEAFF. In DNA, the CDR3 is TGTGCCACCAGCAGAGAGGCGGGCTTAATGAACACTGAAGCTTTCTTT.

V and J are TRBV5-1 and TRBJ2-2; the D gene could be TRBD1 or TRBD2 (5 bases each). V was trimmed by 1 base and J by 6 bases, leaving 16 bases between them. The CDR3 is 16 residues long. Germline CDR1 is SGHRS and CDR2 is YFSETQ. The chain's CDR3 is CASSLPTTPGPGELFF. Here the CDR3 DNA reads TGCGCCAGCAGCTTGCCCACCACCCCGGGGCCCGGGGAGCTGTTTTTT.

The J gene is TRBJ1-5, the V gene TRBV29-1, with TRBD1 as a possible D gene (5 bases). This CDR3 spans 14 amino acids. V dropped 7 bases and J dropped 4 bases, with 17 bases sitting between them. Germline V CDR1 and CDR2: SQVTM, ANQGSEA. DNA of the CDR3: TGCAGCGCGGCGGGGGACTCAGAGAATCAGCCCCAGCATTTT. Translating it yields CSAAGDSENQPQHF.

The count of this clone is one. The chain combines TRBV6-5 with TRBJ1-4; weak D call: TRBD1 (5 bases). V was cut by 6 bases and J by 5 bases, with 13 bases left in between. Germline assignment: CDR1 MNHEY and CDR2 SVGAGI. CDR3 length: 14 residues. CDR3 protein: CASRTPGRNEKLFF. In DNA form, the CDR3 reads TGTGCCAGCAGGACACCGGGACGGAATGAAAAACTGTTTTTT.

The V gene is TRBV29-1, the J gene TRBJ2-7; D is undetermined. Trimming left V 3 bases short and J 0 bases short, with 12 bases between. The CDR3 length is 14 residues. CDR1 is SQVTM, CDR2 ANQGSEA, per germline. CDR3 protein: CSVDGVKGSYEQYF. The CDR3, as DNA: TGCAGCGTTGACGGCGTCAAGGGCTCCTACGAGCAGTACTTC.

This sequence joins TRBV5-6 and TRBJ1-5, with D possibly TRBD1 on 5 matching bases. The CDR3 runs 15 residues. Germline V gene lookup returns CDR1 SGHDT and CDR2 YYEEEE. Trimming pared 0 bases from V and 2 bases from J, leaving 9 bases between. The CDR3 nucleotides read TGTGCCAGCAGCTTGGGAGGGGATGGCAATCAGCCCCAGCATTTT. It is translated as CASSLGGDGNQPQHF. The variable domain in full, with the rest retrieved from reference TRBV5-6 and TRBJ1-5, is DAGVTQSPTHLIKTRGQQVTLRCSPKSGHDTVSWYQQALGQGPQFIFQYYEEEERQRGNFPDRFSGHQFPNYSSELNVNALLLGDSALYLCASSLGGDGNQPQHFGDGTRLSIL.

V and J are TRBV3-1 (or the pseudogene TRBV3-2) and TRBJ1-5, with D perhaps matching TRBD1 (5 bases). CDR1 and CDR2 from the germline V gene are LGHDT and YNNKEL (reference sequence). The V end lost 5 bases, the J end lost 4 bases, and 9 bases lay between the germline ends. The CDR3 length is 13 residues. CDR3 sequence: CASSFDSNQPQHF. The CDR3 nucleotides are TGTGCCAGCAGCTTTGACAGTAATCAGCCCCAGCATTTT.

The CDR3 region is CASSSDRGAGTF. The CDR3 nucleotides are TGTGCCAGCAGTTCAGACAGGGGGGCAGGCACCTTC. The gene calls are TRBV12-3 or TRBV12-4 and TRBJ1-2; 9 bases align to TRBD1. V shed 4 bases and J 13 bases; nucleotides not matched to a gene: 7. This CDR3 contains 12 residues.

The chain combines TRBV7-2 with TRBJ1-6, with 7 bases identical to TRBD1. The ends lost 5 bases at V and 8 bases at J; junction bases unmatched: 18. The germline V gene encodes CDR1 SGHTA and CDR2 FQGNSA. This CDR3 spans 18 amino acids. The CDR3, as DNA: TGTGCCAGCAGCGGCTCCGAGTGGGACAGCGCATGGGATTCACCCCTCCACTTT. As protein: CASSGSEWDSAWDSPLHF.

The rearrangement joins TRBV6-4 to TRBJ2-3, with D maybe TRBD2 (5 bases). The V end lost 2 bases, the J end lost 1 base, and 16 bases lay between the germline ends. Germline V CDR1 and CDR2: MRHNA, SNTAGT. The CDR3 spans 17 residues. The CDR3 here is CASSDESKGVGTDTQYF. The DNA for the CDR3 is TGTGCCAGCAGTGACGAGTCTAAGGGAGTTGGCACAGATACGCAGTATTTT.

The J gene is TRBJ1-4, the V gene TRBV5-1; 8 nucleotides align to TRBD1. Looked up from germline, CDR1 is SGHRS and CDR2 is YFSETQ. The CDR3 contains 15 residues. V trimming: 4 bases; J trimming: 7 bases; junction bases outside the gene matches: 9. CDR3 sequence: CASSGPGGNFEKLFF. CDR3 nucleotide sequence: TGCGCCAGCAGCGGCCCAGGGGGCAATTTTGAAAAACTGTTTTTT.

This clone was seen once. This chain links TRBV6-5 with TRBJ1-5, with no clear D. From germline, CDR1 is MNHEY and CDR2 SVGAGI. The CDR3 spans 14 residues. Trimming took off 7 bases at V and 1 base at J, with 11 bases between the two ends. In nucleotides, the CDR3 is TGTGCCAGCAAGGCAGGAGCCAGCAATCAGCCCCAGCATTTT. Translation: CASKAGASNQPQHF.

This chain connects TRBV3-1 (or the pseudogene TRBV3-2) to TRBJ1-2; D call uncertain. The V gene's germline CDR1 is LGHDT and CDR2 YNNKEL (reference sequence). V dropped 3 bases and J dropped 0 bases, with 11 bases sitting between them. This CDR3 has 15 amino acids. Written as DNA, the CDR3 is TGTGCCAGCAGCCAGACAAGGTGGGCTAACTATGGCTACACCTTC. It is translated as CASSQTRWANYGYTF.

The J gene is TRBJ2-7, the V gene TRBV14; no reliable D call. Germline CDR1 SGHDN, CDR2 FVKESK. V lost 1 base to trimming and J lost 0 bases, with 10 bases between them. The CDR3 length is 15 residues. The CDR3 nucleotides are TGTGCCAGCAGCCAAGCGAAGGTCCCCTCCTACGAGCAGTACTTC. Translated, it gives CASSQAKVPSYEQYF.

This chain links TRBV7-9 with TRBJ2-1; 14 nucleotides align to TRBD2. Germline V gene lookup returns CDR1 SEHNR and CDR2 FQNEAQ (reference sequence). The CDR3 has 19 amino acids. J lost 5 bases, V lost 2 bases, and 11 bases had no gene match. The CDR3 sequence is CASSLPHPTTSGRDNEQFF. The CDR3 nucleotides are TGTGCCAGCAGCTTACCCCACCCAACGACTAGCGGGAGGGACAATGAGCAGTTCTTC. Full variable domain (outside the CDR3, taken from reference TRBV7-9 and TRBJ2-1): DTGVSQNPRHKITKRGQNVTFRCDPISEHNRLYWYRQTLGQGPEFLTYFQNEAQLEKSRLLSDRFSAERPKGSFSTLEIQRTEQGDSAMYLCASSLPHPTTSGRDNEQFFGPGTRLTVL.

The genes are TRBV27 and TRBJ1-3; D gene unclear. Germline CDR1 MNHEY, CDR2 SMNVEV (reference sequence). This CDR3 has 15 residues. Trimming cost V 3 bases and J 3 bases, with 12 bases left between them. CDR3 coding DNA: TGTGCCAGCAGTTTGTTGGGGATGGTTGGAAACACCATATATTTT. It is translated as CASSLLGMVGNTIYF.

The chain has TRBV4-1 and TRBJ1-3; 7 positions agree with TRBD1. J lost 0 bases, V lost 4 bases, and 15 bases had no gene match. Germline lookup yields CDR1 MGHRA and CDR2 YSYEKL. The CDR3 is made up of 19 amino acids. The chain's CDR3 is CASSLSNRGKSISGNTIYF. The CDR3 nucleotides read TGCGCCAGCAGCCTATCAAACAGGGGAAAGTCAATCTCTGGAAACACCATATATTTT.

The J gene is TRBJ2-7, the V gene TRBV5-6; a weak D match, TRBD2 (5 bases). This CDR3 is 16 amino acids long. Per germline, CDR1 SGHDT and CDR2 YYEEEE. V lost 4 bases, J lost 2 bases, and 19 bases lay in between. The CDR3 bases are TGTGCCAGCAGCGAAAAGTCGAGGGCCGGAACCTACGAGCAGTACTTC. As protein: CASSEKSRAGTYEQYF.

Concerning this clone itself: The junction departs from the called germline gene at one end, perhaps through a read error. This chain links TRBV5-1 with TRBJ1-5; no definite D call. Germline-derived CDR1 and CDR2 are SGHRS and YFSETQ. CDR3 length equals 13 residues. CDR3: CASRAEANQPQHF. For the CDR3, the DNA is TGCGCCAGCAGAGCAGAGGCTAATCAACCCCAGCATTTT.

The rearrangement joins TRBV29-1 to TRBJ1-2; TRBD1 agrees at 7 bases. The ends lost 6 bases at V and 5 bases at J; junction bases unmatched: 6. The CDR3 sequence is 12 residues long. The germline gives CDR1 SQVTM, CDR2 ANQGSEA. The CDR3, as DNA: TGCAGCGTGTGGGACAGAACGTATGGCTACACCTTC. Protein product: CSVWDRTYGYTF.

This clone was observed a few times. The chain recombines TRBV6-6 with TRBJ1-1; 9 bases match TRBD1. CDR1 is MNHNY and CDR2 is SVGAGI in the germline V gene (reference sequence). The V and J ends lost 7 bases and 5 bases, in that order; junction bases with no gene match: 8. This CDR3 is built from 14 residues. The CDR3 protein is CASTLRQGETEAFF. CDR3 bases: TGTGCCAGCACCCTGAGACAGGGGGAGACTGAAGCTTTCTTT.

Remarks on this clone: The same CDR3 arises from other DNA sequences in this sample as well. This chain links TRBV5-6 with TRBJ2-7, with D unclear. V was pared by 0 bases and J by 4 bases, with 5 bases between. In germline, CDR1 is SGHDT, CDR2 YYEEEE. CDR3 length: 12 amino acids. Here the CDR3 DNA reads TGTGCCAGCAGCTTGGCCTTTTACGAGCAGTACTTC. Its translation is CASSLAFYEQYF. The full variable domain, in which reference TRBV5-6 and TRBJ2-7 provide the parts outside the CDR3, is DAGVTQSPTHLIKTRGQQVTLRCSPKSGHDTVSWYQQALGQGPQFIFQYYEEEERQRGNFPDRFSGHQFPNYSSELNVNALLLGDSALYLCASSLAFYEQYFGPGTRLTVT.

The chain couples TRBV19 to TRBJ2-7; 7 positions match TRBD1. The ends lost 5 bases at V and 2 bases at J; junction bases unmatched: 3. The germline V gene has CDR1 LNHDA and CDR2 SQIVND (reference sequence). This CDR3 contains 13 residues. The CDR3 region is CASSGTAPYEQYF. The CDR3 DNA reads TGTGCCAGTAGTGGGACAGCACCCTACGAGCAGTACTTC.

CDR3 bases: TGTGCCAGCTCACCCGCCGTTTCGAACACCGGGGAGCTGTTTTTT. This sequence encodes CASSPAVSNTGELFF. The chain uses TRBV18 and TRBJ2-2; D is undetermined. The length of the CDR3 is 15 residues. V was trimmed by 3 bases and J by 0 bases, leaving 8 bases between them. Germline-derived CDR1 and CDR2 are KGHSH and LQKENI.

V gene TRBV10-2 combines with J gene TRBJ1-4, with a possible D match to TRBD1 (6 bases). CDR1 and CDR2 (germline): WSHSY, SAAADI. This CDR3 has 13 amino acids. Trimming cost V 2 bases and J 16 bases, with 17 bases left between them. CDR3 residues: CASSETLRGLQFF. For the CDR3, the DNA is TGCGCCAGCAGTGAGACCCTCAGGGGCCTACAGTTTTTT.

This clone was seen just once. The chain combines TRBV19 with TRBJ2-7; D uncertain. This CDR3 contains 14 residues. V was pared by 9 bases and J by 3 bases, with 18 bases between. Germline loops: CDR1 LNHDA, CDR2 SQIVND (reference sequence). The CDR3: CASRRQPGDYEQYF. The CDR3 DNA reads as TGTGCCAGCCGTCGCCAGCCTGGGGACTACGAGCAGTACTTC.

The gene calls are TRBV19 and TRBJ2-1, with 8 positions matching TRBD1. CDR1 LNHDA and CDR2 SQIVND come from the germline V gene (reference sequence). Trimming at V came to 9 bases and at J to 5 bases, leaving 6 bases not matched to a gene. The length of the CDR3 is 13 residues. The CDR3 loop is CASRQGNNNEQFF. CDR3 bases: TGTGCCAGCCGACAGGGGAACAACAATGAGCAGTTCTTC.

The V call is TRBV5-1, the J call TRBJ2-1, with 9 nucleotides matching TRBD2. From germline, CDR1 is SGHRS and CDR2 YFSETQ. Trimming removed 3 bases from V and 0 bases from J; junction bases left unmatched: 4. This CDR3 has 16 residues. The CDR3 here is CASSYGLASSYNEQFF. CDR3 DNA: TGCGCCAGCAGCTACGGACTAGCGAGCTCCTACAATGAGCAGTTCTTC.

This sequence joins TRBV3-1 (or the pseudogene TRBV3-2) and TRBJ2-5; no firm D call. V lost 9 bases, J lost 5 bases, and 16 bases lay in between. This CDR3 is 13 amino acids long. Germline V CDR1 and CDR2: LGHDT, YNNKEL (reference sequence). CDR3 sequence: CASRRPPEETQYF. CDR3 coding DNA: TGTGCCAGTAGGCGACCCCCTGAGGAGACCCAGTACTTC.

About this clone itself: Other nucleotide sequences from this sample produce the same CDR3. The rearrangement joins TRBV30 to TRBJ2-7; D gene unclear. The CDR3 has 11 residues. Trimming removed 0 bases from V and 4 bases from J, with 4 bases in between. Germline CDR1 GTSNPN, CDR2 SVGIG (reference sequence). CDR3 nucleotide sequence: TGTGCCTGGAGTGTACGATACGAGCAGTACTTC. Residues: CAWSVRYEQYF.